The 32 T cell receptor beta chains given below trace back to one sample, sequenced in a study of blood T cell repertoires in COVID-19 (dated by TCRdb to 2018 to 2021). Library method: the immunoSEQ multiplex PCR assay. TCRdb re-hosts the immuneACCESS table, in-frame sequences only. Its copies lack some clones; in the studies checked, an unresolved V gene accounts for under half of them, and the cause for the rest is not known. The sample table holds more than 300,000 clones, of which about 87% were seen once. About 9.4% of the sample comes from the top ten. Specimen: peripheral blood. These receptors were taken from a woman aged 30 to 39 with COVID-19, enrolled during active disease.

The gene calls are TRBV11-3 and TRBJ2-1; D may be TRBD2 (5 bases). This CDR3 is 13 amino acids long. Per the germline V gene, CDR1 is SGHNT and CDR2 is YENEEA. With 5 bases removed from V and 4 bases from J, the gap between germline ends came to 9 bases. CDR3 loop: CASSRREYNEQFF. For the CDR3, the DNA is TGTGCCAGCAGCCGTAGGGAGTACAATGAGCAGTTCTTC.

This clone was observed a single time. The chain joins TRBV28 to TRBJ1-6; weak D call: TRBD1 (6 bases). CDR3 length equals 15 residues. V was trimmed by 6 bases and J by 7 bases, leaving 16 bases between them. Germline V gives CDR1 MDHEN, CDR2 SYDVKM. The CDR3 nucleotides are TGTGCCAGCAGCCCCCCCGACAGGCCCAATTCACCCCTCCACTTT. Translation gives CASSPPDRPNSPLHF.

This clone was found once. V usage is TRBV29-1 and J usage is TRBJ1-2, with D tentatively TRBD1 (6 bases). The CDR3 extends over 14 amino acids. Trimming stripped 7 bases from V and 0 bases from J, with 15 bases between. Germline CDR1 SQVTM, CDR2 ANQGSEA. The DNA of the CDR3 is TGCAGCGCCGTCCGGGACAACTCTAACTATGGCTACACCTTC. Translating gives CSAVRDNSNYGYTF.

The J gene is TRBJ2-7, the V gene TRBV5-6; 7 bases fit TRBD1. This CDR3 is 15 amino acids long. With V trimmed by 5 bases and J by 3 bases, 11 bases remained unmatched. Germline CDR1 reads SGHDT; CDR2 reads YYEEEE. The CDR3 coding sequence is TGTGCCAGCAGGAAACAGGGGAGTAAAGTCTACGAGCAGTACTTC. Amino acids: CASRKQGSKVYEQYF.

The CDR3 region has the DNA TGTGCCAGCAGCCCACGGACAGGGGGCGGCTATGGCTACACCTTC. Protein: CASSPRTGGGYGYTF. The J gene is TRBJ1-2, the V gene TRBV4-2, with 11 bases fitting TRBD1. Germline trimming cut 4 bases from V and 4 bases from J; bases unmatched to any gene: 5. Per germline, CDR1 LGHNA and CDR2 YNFKEQ. The CDR3 covers 15 residues.

This clone was observed once. The chain is built from TRBV20-1 and TRBJ2-7; 10 nucleotides line up with TRBD2. J lost 6 bases, V lost 3 bases, and 17 bases had no gene match. The CDR3 spans 17 residues. Germline values: CDR1 DFQATT, CDR2 SNEGSKA (reference sequence). CDR3 coding DNA: TGCAGTGCTAGTTCCGGACTAGCGGCCCCTTCCCGCGGCGAGCAGTACTTC. Its protein is CSASSGLAAPSRGEQYF.

The V gene is TRBV3-1 (or the pseudogene TRBV3-2), the J gene TRBJ2-3; no firm D call. Germline CDR1 LGHDT, CDR2 YNNKEL (reference sequence). The V end lost 2 bases, the J end lost 6 bases, and 3 bases lay between the germline ends. The CDR3 length is 11 residues. The chain's CDR3 is CASSQQDTQYF. The CDR3 coding sequence is TGTGCCAGCAGCCAACAGGATACGCAGTATTTT.

The rearrangement links TRBV30 to TRBJ2-7, with D unresolved. Trimming took 0 bases from V and 1 from J, leaving 4 bases between them. Germline CDR1 and CDR2: GTSNPN and SVGIG (reference sequence). This CDR3 has 12 residues. The CDR3 spells CAWSVRSYEQYF. DNA for the CDR3: TGTGCCTGGAGTGTACGGTCCTACGAGCAGTACTTC.

This clone occurred once. The chain uses TRBV2 and TRBJ1-3; a possible D gene is TRBD1 (5 bases). Germline lookup yields CDR1 SNHLY and CDR2 FYNNEI. The CDR3 runs 15 residues. Trimming shortened V by 1 base and J by 2 bases, and 9 bases separated the two germline ends. The CDR3 nucleotides are TGTGCCAGCAGTGAAGGGGGCAGGGCTGGAAACACCATATATTTT. Its translation is CASSEGGRAGNTIYF.

The chain couples TRBV7-2 to TRBJ2-7; possibly TRBD2 for D (5 bases). V lost 5 bases and J 7 bases, leaving 18 bases between the germline ends. The CDR3 has 14 amino acids. The germline V gene encodes CDR1 SGHTA and CDR2 FQGNSA. Here the CDR3 reads CASSQDSTYGEQYF. For the CDR3, the DNA is TGTGCCAGCAGCCAGGACTCTACCTACGGTGAGCAGTACTTC.

J is TRBJ2-6 and V is TRBV30; a possible D gene is TRBD2 (6 bases). V lost 3 bases to trimming and J lost 4 bases, with 13 bases between them. Per the germline V gene, CDR1 is GTSNPN and CDR2 is SVGIG (reference sequence). CDR3 length: 15 amino acids. The CDR3 nucleotides are TGTGCCTGGAGCGGAGGGGCTCCCGGGGCCAACGTCCTGACTTTC. Residues: CAWSGGAPGANVLTF. Using reference TRBV30 and TRBJ2-6 for the parts outside the CDR3, the full variable domain is SQTIHQWPATLVQPVGSPLSLECTVEGTSNPNLYWYRQAAGRGLQLLFYSVGIGQISSEVPQNLSASRPQDRQFILSSKKLLLSDSGFYLCAWSGGAPGANVLTFGAGSRLTVL.

This clone was recorded once. The gene calls are TRBV5-1 and TRBJ2-6, with D perhaps TRBD1 (6 bases). V was pared by 2 bases and J by 0 bases, with 15 bases between. This CDR3 has 18 amino acids. Germline assignment: CDR1 SGHRS and CDR2 YFSETQ. CDR3 in DNA: TGCGCCAGCAGCTTTTCGGCAGGGGCCGACTCTGGGGCCAACGTCCTGACTTTC. Amino acids: CASSFSAGADSGANVLTF. Together with reference TRBV5-1 and TRBJ2-6, the CDR3 gives the full variable domain: KAGVTQTPRYLIKTRGQQVTLSCSPISGHRSVSWYQQTPGQGLQFLFEYFSETQRNKGNFPGRFSGRQFSNSRSEMNVSTLELGDSALYLCASSFSAGADSGANVLTFGAGSRLTVL.

This clone was seen once. The rearrangement joins TRBV5-1 to TRBJ2-7, with 7 bases identical to TRBD2. CDR3 length: 15 residues. Germline V CDR1 and CDR2: SGHRS, YFSETQ. V was clipped by 4 bases and J by 2 bases; unmatched bases: 9. CDR3 amino acids: CASSRLAGETYEQYF. Written as DNA, the CDR3 is TGCGCCAGCAGCAGGTTAGCGGGCGAAACCTACGAGCAGTACTTC.

In DNA form, the CDR3 reads TGTGCCAGCAGTTTAGGGGACAGGGGCTTACGGGAGCAGTACTTC. Translation: CASSLGDRGLREQYF. The chain has TRBV28 and TRBJ2-7, with TRBD1 matching 10 bases. Germline V lookup: CDR1 MDHEN, CDR2 SYDVKM. J was trimmed by 7 bases and V by 2 bases; bases with no gene match: 8. This CDR3 spans 15 amino acids.

This rearrangement joins TRBV10-1 to TRBJ2-2, with 9 bases aligning to TRBD1. Germline loops: CDR1 WNHNN, CDR2 SYGVQD (reference sequence). The CDR3 runs 14 residues. Trimming removed 6 bases from V and 5 bases from J; junction bases left unmatched: 4. The CDR3 protein is CASREQGATGELFF. CDR3 nucleotides: TGCGCCAGCAGGGAACAGGGGGCGACCGGGGAGCTGTTTTTT.

The chain combines TRBV5-1 with TRBJ2-7, with D unclear. Per germline, CDR1 SGHRS and CDR2 YFSETQ. V lost 4 bases and J 1 base, leaving 9 bases between the germline ends. The CDR3 runs 13 residues. The CDR3 sequence is CASSARISYEQYF. The CDR3 DNA reads TGCGCCAGCAGCGCCAGGATTTCCTACGAGCAGTACTTC.

The chain is built from TRBV28 and TRBJ2-2; 13 bases match TRBD2. Germline loops: CDR1 MDHEN, CDR2 SYDVKM. The CDR3 runs to 15 residues. The V and J ends lost 6 bases and 8 bases, in that order; junction bases with no gene match: 6. CDR3 in DNA: TGTGCCAGCAGCCCCGGACTAGCGGGAGCTGGGGAGCTGTTTTTT. It is translated as CASSPGLAGAGELFF.

This chain links TRBV7-8 with TRBJ2-7; TRBD1 agrees at 12 bases. Per the germline V gene, CDR1 is SGHVS and CDR2 is FQNEAQ. This CDR3 spans 14 amino acids. Trimming cost V 5 bases and J 6 bases; bases outside gene matches: 5. In DNA, the CDR3 is TGTGCCAGCAGCCGGGGACAGGGGGCTCGCGAGCAGTACTTC. It encodes CASSRGQGAREQYF.

V gene TRBV6-5 combines with J gene TRBJ2-7; 7 positions agree with TRBD2. Germline CDR1 reads MNHEY; CDR2 reads SVGAGI. This CDR3 is 15 amino acids long. J was trimmed by 3 bases and V by 6 bases; bases with no gene match: 11. The CDR3: CASRGRGAGIYEQYF. The DNA of the CDR3 is TGTGCCAGCAGGGGTCGGGGAGCGGGGATCTACGAGCAGTACTTC.

The chain employs TRBV5-8 and TRBJ2-7, with TRBD1 matching 9 bases. With 2 bases clipped from V and 1 base from J, the junction kept 13 bases outside the gene matches. Germline V lookup: CDR1 SGHTS, CDR2 YDEGEE. This CDR3 has 18 residues. The CDR3 nucleotides read TGTGCCAGCAGCTTACCAACAGGGGGCCATAGCCTGTCCTACGAGCAGTACTTC. It encodes CASSLPTGGHSLSYEQYF.

The rearrangement joins TRBV2 to TRBJ1-1, with D maybe TRBD1 (6 bases). The V gene's germline CDR1 is SNHLY and CDR2 FYNNEI. V lost 7 bases and J lost 7, with 22 bases in between. The CDR3 has 15 residues. The CDR3 sequence: CASKLLGQRMFEAFF. The CDR3 DNA sequence: TGTGCCAGCAAGCTGTTGGGACAAAGGATGTTTGAAGCTTTCTTT.

The chain has TRBV7-2 and TRBJ1-1; a possible D gene is TRBD1 (6 bases). CDR3 length: 14 amino acids. CDR1 is SGHTA and CDR2 is FQGNSA in the germline V gene. Trimming shortened V by 1 base and J by 6 bases, and 12 bases separated the two germline ends. The CDR3 here is CASSLEQGQPEAFF. The CDR3 nucleotides are TGTGCCAGCAGCTTAGAACAGGGTCAGCCTGAAGCTTTCTTT.

V gene TRBV4-3 combines with J gene TRBJ1-5; D ambiguous. Looked up from germline, CDR1 is LGHNA and CDR2 is YSLEER. The CDR3 is 15 residues long. The V gene lost 0 bases and the J gene lost 9 bases, with 15 bases spanning the gap. The CDR3 DNA is TGCGCCAGCAGCCAAGATGTGGCCGTTTTTCCGCCCCAGCATTTT. It encodes CASSQDVAVFPPQHF.

The chain employs TRBV27 and TRBJ2-7; D is possibly TRBD2 (6 bases). CDR1 is MNHEY, CDR2 SMNVEV, per germline (reference sequence). The CDR3 length is 14 residues. Trimming stripped 6 bases from V and 3 bases from J, with 15 bases between. CDR3 in amino acids: CASRPGSSYYEQYF. CDR3 nucleotide sequence: TGTGCCAGCAGGCCCGGGAGCTCTTACTACGAGCAGTACTTC.

The V gene is TRBV30, the J gene TRBJ2-3; 8 bases fit TRBD1. V lost 3 bases to trimming and J lost 6 bases; unmatched junction nucleotides: 5. The CDR3 contains 13 residues. Germline-derived CDR1 and CDR2 are GTSNPN and SVGIG (reference sequence). The CDR3 reads CAWSNRGWDTQYF. CDR3 bases: TGTGCCTGGAGCAACAGGGGGTGGGATACGCAGTATTTT.

J is TRBJ2-7 and V is TRBV29-1, with D perhaps TRBD1 (6 bases). The V gene's germline CDR1 is SQVTM and CDR2 ANQGSEA. Trimming removed 7 bases from V and 4 bases from J, with 11 bases in between. The CDR3 contains 11 residues. The CDR3 DNA is TGCAGCGCCCTAACAGGGTACGAGCAGTACTTC. Protein: CSALTGYEQYF.

This rearrangement joins TRBV7-3 to TRBJ1-2, with 9 bases that match TRBD1. Germline lookup yields CDR1 SGHTA and CDR2 FQGTGA. The junction had 3 bases not matched to a gene; V was cut back by 8 bases and J by 2 bases. This CDR3 region has 13 residues. CDR3 coding DNA: TGTGCCAGCGGACAGGGGCGCAACTATGGCTACACCTTC. Its protein is CASGQGRNYGYTF.

The CDR3 nucleotides are TGTGCCACCAGTTTTGGGGGCGACGAGCAGTACTTC. The encoded protein is CATSFGGDEQYF. The chain combines TRBV24-1 with TRBJ2-7, with a tentative D call TRBD1 (6 bases). This CDR3 is 12 amino acids long. Germline values: CDR1 KGHDR, CDR2 SFDVKD. V lost 6 bases, J lost 5 bases, and 10 bases lay in between.

This chain connects TRBV9 to TRBJ2-2; 11 bases line up with TRBD1. J gave up 6 bases and V 0 bases, and 7 bases lay outside the gene matches. From germline, CDR1 is SGDLS and CDR2 YYNGEE. This CDR3 spans 17 amino acids. The CDR3 DNA reads TGTGCCAGCAGCGTAGGGACAGGGGGCTTAAATTCCGGGGAGCTGTTTTTT. Translating it yields CASSVGTGGLNSGELFF. Filled out from reference TRBV9 and TRBJ2-2, the complete variable domain reads DSGVTQTPKHLITATGQRVTLRCSPRSGDLSVYWYQQSLDQGLQFLIQYYNGEERAKGNILERFSAQQFPDLHSELNLSSLELGDSALYFCASSVGTGGLNSGELFFGEGSRLTVL.

The chain combines TRBV5-5 with TRBJ2-3; possibly TRBD2 for D (6 bases). From germline, CDR1 is SGHKS and CDR2 YYEKEE (reference sequence). This CDR3 has 14 residues. Deletions cut 3 bases from V and 0 bases from J, with 8 bases between. The CDR3 is CASSSGTSTDTQYF. Here the CDR3 DNA reads TGTGCCAGCAGCTCCGGGACTAGCACAGATACGCAGTATTTT.

The V call is TRBV7-3, the J call TRBJ2-6, with 10 bases identical to TRBD1. V was pared by 5 bases and J by 3 bases, with 13 bases of the junction left unmatched. This CDR3 contains 19 residues. The germline CDR1 and CDR2 sequences are SGHTA and FQGTGA. This chain's CDR3 is CASSDVDRGRVGGANVLTF. CDR3 bases: TGTGCCAGCAGCGACGTCGACAGGGGGCGCGTCGGTGGGGCCAACGTCCTGACTTTC.

This clone has only a few counts. The CDR3 sequence: CASSSGGAETQYF. CDR3 bases: TGTGCCAGCAGCTCGGGGGGCGCAGAGACCCAGTACTTC. The J gene is TRBJ2-5, the V gene TRBV5-4, with D possibly matching TRBD2 (7 bases). The CDR3 spans 13 residues. V gave up 3 bases and J gave up 4 bases, with 10 bases separating them. CDR1 and CDR2 (germline): SGHNT, YYREEE (reference sequence). The whole variable domain, filled in from reference TRBV5-4 and TRBJ2-5, reads ETGVTQSPTHLIKTRGQQVTLRCSSQSGHNTVSWYQQALGQGPQFIFQYYREEENGRGNFPPRFSGLQFPNYSSELNVNALELDDSALYLCASSSGGAETQYFGPGTRLLVL.